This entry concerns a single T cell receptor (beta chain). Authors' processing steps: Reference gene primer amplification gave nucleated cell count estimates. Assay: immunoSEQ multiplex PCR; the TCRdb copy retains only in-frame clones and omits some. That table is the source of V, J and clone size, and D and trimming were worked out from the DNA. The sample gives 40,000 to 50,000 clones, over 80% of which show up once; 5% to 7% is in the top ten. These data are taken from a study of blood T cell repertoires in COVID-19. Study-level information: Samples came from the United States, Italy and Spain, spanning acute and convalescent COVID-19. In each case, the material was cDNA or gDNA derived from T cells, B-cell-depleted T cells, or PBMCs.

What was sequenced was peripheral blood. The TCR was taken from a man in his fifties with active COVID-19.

The CDR3 reads CASSRGDLNIAQHF. In DNA form, the CDR3 reads TGTGCCAGCAGCAGAGGGGACTTGAATATAGCCCAGCATTTT. V usage is TRBV5-8 and J usage is TRBJ1-5; a possible D gene is TRBD1 (5 bases). Trimming cost V 4 bases and J 11 bases, with 19 bases left between them. CDR3 length: 14 residues. Germline CDR1 and CDR2: SGHTS and YDEGEE. Looking up the rest from reference TRBV5-8 and TRBJ1-5 gives the full variable domain: EAGVTQSPTHLIKTRGQQATLRCSPISGHTSVYWYQQALGLGLQFLLWYDEGEERNRGNFPPRFSGRQFPNYSSELNVNALELEDSALYLCASSRGDLNIAQHFGDGTRLSIL.